The next 10 T cell receptor beta chains were all read from a single sample in a study of control samples from healthy donors and cancer patients. Here immunoSEQ multiplex PCR was the method, and the copy in TCRdb shows in-frame clones only, minus some. The table includes 150,000 to 200,000 clones, approximately 90% detected once. Sequenced sample: blood. The receptors come from a man between 25 and 39 years old in good health.

V is TRBV7-9 and J is TRBJ1-2, with 10 nucleotides matching TRBD1. Looked up from germline, CDR1 is SEHNR and CDR2 is FQNEAQ (reference sequence). The ends lost 3 bases at V and 8 bases at J; junction bases unmatched: 6. This CDR3 region has 14 residues. The DNA for the CDR3 is TGTGCCAGCAGCTTGGGGACAGGGGAGGCCGGCTACACCTTC. Its protein is CASSLGTGEAGYTF. The complete variable domain, with remaining parts taken from reference TRBV7-9 and TRBJ1-2, reads DTGVSQNPRHKITKRGQNVTFRCDPISEHNRLYWYRQTLGQGPEFLTYFQNEAQLEKSRLLSDRFSAERPKGSFSTLEIQRTEQGDSAMYLCASSLGTGEAGYTFGSGTRLTVV.

This sequence joins TRBV18 and TRBJ1-5; weak D call: TRBD1 (5 bases). Per the germline V gene, CDR1 is KGHSH and CDR2 is LQKENI. Trimming took off 2 bases at V and 5 bases at J, with 13 bases between the two ends. This CDR3 is built from 15 residues. Here the CDR3 reads CASSPGTGGHQPQHF. As DNA, the CDR3 is TGTGCCAGCTCACCAGGAACAGGAGGGCATCAGCCCCAGCATTTT.

V and J are TRBV7-6 and TRBJ2-1; 7 nucleotides agree with TRBD2. The CDR3 length is 20 residues. V dropped 4 bases and J dropped 9; count of bases not matched to a gene: 27. The germline V gene encodes CDR1 SGHVS and CDR2 FNYEAQ. CDR3 protein: CASSSPRSGLVGTKVGEQFF. The CDR3 region has the DNA TGTGCCAGCAGCTCACCTCGGTCGGGGTTAGTCGGGACTAAAGTTGGTGAGCAGTTCTTC.

The genes are TRBV4-2 and TRBJ2-6, with 9 bases identical to TRBD2. The CDR3 extends over 19 amino acids. The J segment lost 4 bases and the V segment lost 0 bases, leaving 10 bases of the junction unmatched. Germline lookup yields CDR1 LGHNA and CDR2 YNFKEQ. CDR3 amino acids: CASSQDGAGGIAGANVLTF. The CDR3 coding sequence is TGTGCCAGCAGCCAAGATGGTGCGGGAGGGATAGCCGGGGCCAACGTCCTGACTTTC.

This chain connects TRBV7-3 to TRBJ2-7, with D possibly being TRBD2 (5 bases). Germline V lookup: CDR1 SGHTA, CDR2 FQGTGA. The CDR3 contains 15 residues. The V and J ends lost 0 bases and 6 bases respectively, with 15 bases between them. CDR3 coding DNA: TGTGCCAGCAGCTTAACGAGTCAGCCTCGGGGCGAGCAGTACTTC. It codes for CASSLTSQPRGEQYF.

As DNA, the CDR3 is TGCGCCAGCAGCTTGTCTGGGATGACTGAAGCTTTCTTT. This codes for CASSLSGMTEAFF. This chain joins TRBV5-1 and TRBJ1-1; D is unresolved. Trimming took off 1 base at V and 5 bases at J, with 9 bases between the two ends. This CDR3 is 13 amino acids long. Germline-derived CDR1 and CDR2 are SGHRS and YFSETQ.

This chain uses TRBV6-5 with TRBJ2-2; D may be TRBD2 (6 bases). There are 14 residues in the CDR3. V shed 7 bases and J shed 11 bases, with 20 bases lying between them. Germline-derived CDR1 and CDR2 are MNHEY and SVGAGI. CDR3 region: CASTGTLELLELFF. In nucleotides, the CDR3 is TGTGCCAGCACTGGGACTCTGGAACTTCTAGAGCTGTTTTTT.

The chain links TRBV27 to TRBJ1-1, with D unclear. This CDR3 is 15 amino acids long. The V gene's germline CDR1 is MNHEY and CDR2 SMNVEV (reference sequence). Deletions cut 1 base from V and 2 bases from J, with 11 bases between. This CDR3 reads CASSLFPDLNTEAFF. The CDR3 bases are TGTGCCAGCAGTTTATTCCCGGACCTAAACACTGAAGCTTTCTTT.

The V call is TRBV11-2, the J call TRBJ2-1; 13 nucleotides line up with TRBD2. CDR3 length: 15 amino acids. The V gene end was trimmed by 6 bases and the J gene end by 7 bases; junction bases not matched to a gene: 6. Germline CDR1 and CDR2: SGHAT and FQNNGV. Here the CDR3 reads CASRIPGLAGNEQFF. CDR3 DNA sequence: TGTGCCAGCAGGATACCGGGACTAGCGGGAAATGAGCAGTTCTTC.

The chain employs TRBV2 and TRBJ1-6; no clear D. CDR3 length: 14 amino acids. From germline, CDR1 is SNHLY and CDR2 FYNNEI. V gave up 3 bases and J gave up 2 bases, with 5 bases separating them. CDR3 in DNA: TGTGCCAGCAGTGAGGGGACCTATAATTCACCCCTCCACTTT. Protein sequence: CASSEGTYNSPLHF.